The 14 T cell receptor beta chains below all came from one sample that was sequenced in a study of blood T cell repertoires in COVID-19. Produced via immunoSEQ multiplex PCR; TCRdb's table is partial and in-frame only. The sample records fewer than 200,000 clones, roughly 83% being singletons. The sequenced material came from peripheral blood. Receptors originate from a woman of 80 years or more with active or convalescent COVID-19.

The chain is built from TRBV6-5 and TRBJ1-1; D unresolved. V dropped 7 bases and J dropped 0 bases, with 9 bases sitting between them. This CDR3 is built from 13 residues. Germline V gene data show CDR1 as MNHEY and CDR2 as SVGAGI. The CDR3 loop is CASKPGVNTEAFF. For the CDR3, the DNA is TGTGCCAGCAAGCCCGGGGTGAACACTGAAGCTTTCTTT.

The V and J genes are TRBV7-2 and TRBJ2-1, with TRBD1 identical over 10 bases. In germline, CDR1 is SGHTA, CDR2 FQGNSA. There are 17 residues in the CDR3. J gave up 6 bases and V 2 bases, and 10 bases lay outside the gene matches. The CDR3 region has the DNA TGTGCCAGCAGCTTAAGGCGGACGGGACAGGGGACCAATGAGCAGTTCTTC. The encoded protein is CASSLRRTGQGTNEQFF.

The chain links TRBV3-1 (or the pseudogene TRBV3-2) to TRBJ2-5, with D perhaps TRBD2 (5 bases). Germline V gene data show CDR1 as LGHDT and CDR2 as YNNKEL (reference sequence). This CDR3 comprises 15 residues. Trimming cost V 1 base and J 4 bases, with 13 bases left between them. The CDR3: CASSQVGPAGETQYF. In DNA, the CDR3 is TGTGCCAGCAGCCAAGTTGGTCCGGCGGGAGAGACCCAGTACTTC.

V and J are TRBV3-1 (or the pseudogene TRBV3-2) and TRBJ2-6; D is uncertain. The CDR3 extends over 14 amino acids. The V gene's germline CDR1 is LGHDT and CDR2 YNNKEL (reference sequence). V shed 4 bases and J shed 1 base, with 5 bases lying between them. CDR3 residues: CASSLTSGANVLTF. CDR3 DNA sequence: TGTGCCAGCAGCCTCACTTCTGGGGCCAACGTCCTGACTTTC.

This clone has just a few counts. The V gene is TRBV4-1, the J gene TRBJ1-4; D may be TRBD1 (5 bases). Germline CDR1 MGHRA, CDR2 YSYEKL. This CDR3 contains 16 residues. V dropped 3 bases and J dropped 6 bases, with 17 bases sitting between them. The CDR3 protein is CASSHPQGGVDEKLFF. CDR3 nucleotides: TGCGCCAGCAGCCACCCCCAGGGAGGGGTAGATGAAAAACTGTTTTTT.

The rearrangement uses TRBV6-5 and TRBJ2-1; D is ambiguous. The V gene lost 2 bases and the J gene lost 5 bases, with 10 bases spanning the gap. The CDR3 spans 14 residues. Germline V gene data show CDR1 as MNHEY and CDR2 as SVGAGI. CDR3 region: CASSYSWLDNEQFF. The CDR3 DNA follows: TGTGCCAGCAGTTACAGCTGGTTAGACAATGAGCAGTTCTTC.

This sequence joins TRBV18 and TRBJ2-2; the D gene is possibly TRBD1 (5 bases). The CDR3 is 15 residues long. Trimming shortened V by 6 bases and J by 2 bases, and 13 bases separated the two germline ends. Germline V gene sequence: CDR1 KGHSH, CDR2 LQKENI. The CDR3 spells CASSMMDTNTGELFF. In DNA form, the CDR3 reads TGTGCCAGCTCTATGATGGACACCAACACCGGGGAGCTGTTTTTT.

The V call is TRBV18, the J call TRBJ1-5; TRBD1 matches 10 bases. J was trimmed by 0 bases and V by 6 bases; bases with no gene match: 8. CDR3 length equals 17 residues. Germline values: CDR1 KGHSH, CDR2 LQKENI. The CDR3: CASSSTGGWYSNQPQHF. DNA for the CDR3: TGTGCCAGCTCCTCGACAGGGGGCTGGTATAGCAATCAGCCCCAGCATTTT.

The J gene is TRBJ2-2, the V gene TRBV19, with unresolved D. In germline, CDR1 is LNHDA, CDR2 SQIVND (reference sequence). The CDR3 runs 14 residues. The ends were cut back, 5 bases at V and 5 bases at J, with 12 bases in the middle. The CDR3 sequence: CASSGTVTTGELFF. As DNA, the CDR3 is TGTGCCAGTAGTGGTACGGTGACTACCGGGGAGCTGTTTTTT.

V gene TRBV9 combines with J gene TRBJ2-1; a possible D gene is TRBD2 (6 bases). Trimming removed 0 bases from V and 7 bases from J, with 14 bases in between. Germline loops: CDR1 SGDLS, CDR2 YYNGEE. The CDR3 spans 15 residues. CDR3 nucleotide sequence: TGTGCCAGCAGCGTAGTAGCCTTCGCGGGGAATGAGCAGTTCTTC. It translates to CASSVVAFAGNEQFF.

The genes are TRBV7-2 and TRBJ1-1; no definite D call. Germline V gene data show CDR1 as SGHTA and CDR2 as FQGNSA. V was shortened by 1 base and J by 1 base, with 7 bases between the two germline ends. The CDR3 is 14 residues long. The CDR3 bases are TGTGCCAGCAGCTTAGATGAGGGGAACACTGAAGCTTTCTTT. This translates into CASSLDEGNTEAFF.

The J gene is TRBJ1-5, the V gene TRBV6-5, with D unclear. Germline V CDR1 and CDR2: MNHEY, SVGAGI. The CDR3 contains 13 residues. Trimming shortened V by 2 bases and J by 4 bases, and 6 bases separated the two germline ends. The CDR3 nucleotides read TGTGCCAGCAGTTACACGGAGAATCAGCCCCAGCATTTT. It is translated as CASSYTENQPQHF.

This sequence joins TRBV27 and TRBJ2-1; 7 nucleotides agree with TRBD2. CDR1 is MNHEY, CDR2 SMNVEV, per germline (reference sequence). The V segment lost 6 bases and the J segment 10 bases; nucleotides outside the gene matches: 12. The CDR3 sequence is 14 residues long. CDR3 bases: TGTGCCAGCAGCCTCGGACTAGACCAGAGGGAGCAGTTCTTC. The encoded protein is CASSLGLDQREQFF.

This clone was seen only a few times. The chain couples TRBV25-1 to TRBJ2-7; 8 bases match TRBD1. Trimming removed 3 bases from V and 3 bases from J; junction bases left unmatched: 7. Germline CDR1 is MGHDK and CDR2 is SYGVNS. There are 15 residues in the CDR3. The CDR3 sequence: CASSETKTGDYEQYF. The CDR3 DNA is TGTGCCAGCAGTGAGACAAAGACAGGGGACTACGAGCAGTACTTC.